This T cell receptor (beta chain) was observed in a study of T cells after yellow fever vaccination. CDR1 SEHNR and CDR2 FQNEAQ come from the germline V gene (reference sequence). The CDR3 extends over 15 amino acids. V lost 5 bases and J 4 bases, leaving 17 bases between the germline ends. In this sample, this clonotype turned up many times. From the 5' RACE reads, TCRdb called clonotypes with MiXCR, one entry per CDR3 protein. The sample includes some 560,000 distinct CDR3 sequences, approximately 16% of them seen just once. The material was PBMCs, obtained 5 days after the first yellow fever vaccination. The chain is built from TRBV7-9 and TRBJ1-2; the D gene is possibly TRBD1 (6 bases). The sequence derives from a man aged 18 to 30 who received the YFV17D yellow fever vaccine. This CDR3 reads CASSPARGASYGYTF. CDR3 nucleotides: TGTGCCAGCAGCCCAGCGCGGGGGGCGAGCTATGGCTACACCTTC. The entire variable domain, with the rest obtained from reference TRBV7-9 and TRBJ1-2, is as follows: DTGVSQNPRHKITKRGQNVTFRCDPISEHNRLYWYRQTLGQGPEFLTYFQNEAQLEKSRLLSDRFSAERPKGSFSTLEIQRTEQGDSAMYLCASSPARGASYGYTFGSGTRLTVV.